This is a list of T cell receptor beta chains from one sample in a study of cytomegalovirus exposure and HLA in healthy donors. The table came from immunoSEQ multiplex PCR; TCRdb's copy has only in-frame clones and leaves some out. The table shows tens of thousands of clones, with nearly 98% occurring only once. Sequenced: PBMCs. All receptors come from a woman younger than 35 in good health and CMV-seropositive. CDR3s leave out the opening cysteine and the closing phenylalanine or tryptophan.

v_call	cdr3_aa
TRBV7-9	ASSSPQGAYEKLF
TRBV15	ATSEGDRVGYEQY
TRBV2	ASNPRTPPYEQY
TRBV6-5	ASSYPDGYT
TRBV29-1	SVGGTVVGGNEQF
TRBV6-5	ASSSGSEAF
TRBV19	ASSTQENTEAF
TRBV5-1	ASSKRLAEDEQY
TRBV30	AWSQGARNTEAF
TRBV5-6	ASSFGLAGIYEQY
TRBV5-6	ASSLYRVSNQPQH
TRBV7-3	ASSLTTSGRSEQF
TRBV19	ASSFTSATYEQY
TRBV28	ASSTRESGQPQH
TRBV28	ASSPRYTEAF
TRBV4-1	ASSQDGRVSGANVLT
TRBV11-2	ASSSMGGNTEAF
TRBV7-9	ASSLQLSSGNTIY
TRBV27	ASSPQTDLEQY
TRBV13	ASSSGQGAREQY
TRBV6-5	ASSYSSGRNNEQF
TRBV10-3	AVKEESTNEKLF
TRBV5-1	ASSDTGGLNTEAF
TRBV28	ASSLRGEQY
TRBV29-1	SVEGRAEGSYEQY
TRBV27	ASSLYGRGAYGYT
TRBV28	ASRGLAGDFYNEQF
TRBV5-6	ASSGGQGTTLVERKEQY
TRBV28	ASSFRGGSRAF
TRBV28	ASSGGIRDYPYEQY
TRBV6-6	ASSYTGNTEAF
TRBV27	ASSRYWDISNQPQH
TRBV28	ASSLIPGRTEAF
TRBV7-6	ASSLEGGLAKNIQY
TRBV27	ASSSRIYEQY
TRBV11-3	ASSLGRSTDTQY
TRBV27	ASSLSTGQGYT
TRBV5-4	ASSTGVDYGYT
TRBV5-6	ASSSPLSGRAPNEQF
TRBV15	ATSRRLNEQF
TRBV19	ASSDMQIQETQY
TRBV5-6	ASSLDSSPGYEQY
TRBV14	ASSQSGEVEQY
TRBV6-6	ASLQQRQGNNEQY
TRBV19	ASSSAGSQETQY
TRBV14	ASSVRQGAGQPQH